This TCR beta chain is drawn from a study of cytomegalovirus exposure and HLA in healthy donors. The V gene lost 5 bases and the J gene lost 1 base, with 8 bases spanning the gap. This CDR3 comprises 13 residues. CDR1 is SEHNR and CDR2 is FQNEAQ in the germline V gene (reference sequence). Overall study findings and caveats: Cytomegalovirus-associated TCR beta chains were listed, numbering roughly 150. Later analysis demonstrated an association between a missense DCLRE1C variant and TCR beta V- and J-gene trimming. Most TCR beta V segments were productive about 90% or about 30% of the time in an earlier analysis.

Turning to this clone: Antigen specificity is unknown.

The PCR was carried out with 60 Vbeta primers and 13 Jbeta primers. Libraries were prepared by immunoSEQ multiplex PCR; TCRdb keeps only in-frame clonotypes and omits some of them. The listing contains over 45,000 clones. The chain couples TRBV7-9 to TRBJ1-1; no clear D. Sequenced: PBMCs. The sequence was obtained from a young woman in good health and CMV-seronegative. As DNA, the CDR3 is TGTGCCAGCAGCCTATCTTGGAACACTGAAGCTTTCTTT. Encoded protein: CASSLSWNTEAFF.